This TCR beta chain originates from a study of beta chain features in type 1 diabetes. Study-wide points: Shortening of TCRB CDR3s, moderate but significant, appeared in all four CD4+ subsets of Type 1 diabetes patients.

The V end was cut by 6 bases, the J end by 1 base, with 3 bases between. Looked up from germline, CDR1 is MDHEN and CDR2 is SYDVKM. This CDR3 spans 11 amino acids. Donors contributed one heparinised blood draw apiece, averaging roughly 0.12 L. Cells sorted by CD45RO/CCR7/CD25/CD127/CD95/CD27 comprised CD4+ naive, central memory, regulatory and stem cell-like memory cells. Expressed TCRB transcripts were sequenced because the entire RNA isolate underwent reverse transcription. TCRdb's table, derived via immunoSEQ multiplex PCR, lists solely in-frame clones and lacks some. The sample holds roughly 340,000 clones, roughly 13% seen once. Comments on this clone: The antigen is undetermined. Other DNA sequences in the sample encode the same CDR3.

Sequencing input: naive CD4+ T cells from blood. The sequence was obtained from a woman between 18 and 29 years old with type 1 diabetes. This rearrangement joins TRBV28 to TRBJ2-5; D gene unclear. CDR3 sequence (DNA): TGTGCCAGCAGCCTCCAAGAGACCCAGTACTTC. Its translation is CASSLQETQYF. Based on the CDR3 plus reference TRBV28 and TRBJ2-5, the full variable domain is DVKVTQSSRYLVKRTGEKVFLECVQDMDHENMFWYRQDPGLGLRLIYFSYDVKMKEKGDIPEGYSVSREKKERFSLILESASTNQTSMYLCASSLQETQYFGPGTRLLVL.